The clone carrying this T cell receptor beta chain was observed a handful of times. The antigen is unknown. These data are taken from a study of T cell repertoires in cytomegalovirus infection. The overall study: Used in the study were CMV epitopes, some recently identified and HLA-C-restricted, others well-studied and HLA-B-restricted. Through public TCR beta signatures, both CMV infection and matching HLA type were indicated. Study-level points and caveats: Pooled public TCR beta family frequency picked out CMV carriers with the relevant HLA. Ex vivo responses were dominated by HLA-C-restricted CMV-specific TCR beta clonotypes.

CDR3 length equals 14 residues. Unmatched junction bases numbered 7, after V lost 8 bases and J lost 6 bases. TCRdb re-derived calls from the reads in MiXCR, one entry per CDR3 protein. This sample has about 83,000 distinct CDR3 sequences, with about half found just once. This receptor was identified in a human donor in good health (CMV status not recorded). Some clones in this sample may be carry-over from other donors' samples. Specimen: CD8+ T cells from cultured PBMCs, collected from culture after CMV antigen stimulation. The chain joins TRBV12-3 or TRBV12-4 to TRBJ1-2, with TRBD1 matching 12 bases. As DNA, the CDR3 is TGTGCCAGCGGCCAAGGGACAGGGGGCAATGGCTACACCTTC. Protein product: CASGQGTGGNGYTF.